The 7 T cell receptor beta chains below all came from one sample that was sequenced in a study of siplizumab effects on memory and regulatory T cells. This table comes from immunoSEQ multiplex PCR, and its TCRdb copy is limited to in-frame clones, with some not included. In the table there are around 100,000 clones, 75% to 95% of which are singletons. The specimen was CD4+ T cells sorted from blood. These receptors were taken from a human donor in good health.

The V gene is TRBV5-1, the J gene TRBJ1-2, with D hard to call. Deletions cut 0 bases from V and 0 bases from J, with 12 bases between. Germline V lookup: CDR1 SGHRS, CDR2 YFSETQ. The CDR3 covers 16 residues. The CDR3 region is CASSLDGGDANYGYTF. CDR3 sequence (DNA): TGCGCCAGCAGCTTGGACGGAGGAGACGCTAACTATGGCTACACCTTC.

This clone is a singleton in its sample. CDR3 sequence reads: CASSQLTRSLNTEAFF. The CDR3 DNA follows: TGCGCCAGCAGCCAACTCACCCGGTCTCTGAACACTGAAGCTTTCTTT. This chain joins TRBV4-1 and TRBJ1-1, with D uncertain. Trimming shortened V by 2 bases and J by 0 bases, and 13 bases separated the two germline ends. The CDR3 spans 16 residues. Germline assignment: CDR1 MGHRA and CDR2 YSYEKL.

The chain combines TRBV12-5 with TRBJ1-1; tentatively, D is TRBD1 (6 bases). The CDR3 has 15 residues. Trimming took 6 bases from V and 1 from J, leaving 15 bases between them. Germline V lookup: CDR1 LGHNT, CDR2 FRNRAP. In DNA, the CDR3 is TGTGCTAGTGGGGTTGGGGGACATTGGAACACTGAAGCTTTCTTT. The encoded protein is CASGVGGHWNTEAFF.

The chain recombines TRBV5-4 with TRBJ1-4, with 10 bases that match TRBD1. This CDR3 contains 16 residues. The V gene's germline CDR1 is SGHNT and CDR2 YYREEE (reference sequence). The trim removed 3 bases at V and 0 bases at J, leaving 2 bases unmatched. The chain's CDR3 is CASSSGQGTTNEKLFF. The CDR3 nucleotides are TGTGCCAGCAGCTCGGGACAGGGGACAACTAATGAAAAACTGTTTTTT.

This rearrangement joins TRBV9 to TRBJ1-1; 7 bases line up with TRBD1. Trimming took 3 bases from V and 4 from J; bases not matched to a gene: 0. Germline V gives CDR1 SGDLS, CDR2 YYNGEE. The CDR3 has 12 residues. The CDR3 nucleotides read TGTGCCAGCAGCGGACAGGGCACTGAAGCTTTCTTT. Residues: CASSGQGTEAFF.

The chain employs TRBV9 and TRBJ2-7, with 8 bases identical to TRBD1. The CDR3 runs to 15 residues. Trimming at V came to 0 bases and at J to 5 bases, leaving 7 bases not matched to a gene. Germline lookup yields CDR1 SGDLS and CDR2 YYNGEE. CDR3 protein: CASSVGGTGFDEQYF. In DNA form, the CDR3 reads TGTGCCAGCAGCGTAGGAGGGACAGGCTTCGACGAGCAGTACTTC.

This chain links TRBV5-5 with TRBJ1-2; TRBD1 is a possible D gene (6 bases). V shed 4 bases and J shed 4 bases, with 14 bases lying between them. The germline CDR1 and CDR2 sequences are SGHKS and YYEKEE (reference sequence). The length of the CDR3 is 14 residues. The DNA for the CDR3 is TGTGCCAGCAGCCGGGACAATTCTCTCTATGGCTACACCTTC. This gives the protein CASSRDNSLYGYTF.